The clone carrying this T cell receptor beta chain was detected many times. Germline lookup yields CDR1 SGHAT and CDR2 FQNNGV. The CDR3 totals 15 residues. The V end lost 5 bases, the J end lost 6 bases, and 20 bases lay between the germline ends. Each diagnosis was determined on the basis of clinical symptoms, serum thyroxine, TRAb, thyroid ultrasound and orbital computed tomography. RNA transcripts served as template for amplifying TCR beta CDR3 sequences. After a first-round RT-PCR with HTBI primers, a second-round multiplex PCR was run. TCRdb passed the multiplex PCR reads through MiXCR, listing each CDR3 protein once. The data hold hundreds of thousands of distinct CDR3 sequences, with 20% to 25% observed a single time. This entry belongs to a study of Graves' ophthalmopathy and Graves' hyperthyroidism.

This clonotype was sampled from a woman younger than 35 with stable Graves' hyperthyroidism. The sequencing sample was made of peripheral blood. The chain joins TRBV11-2 to TRBJ2-7, with D possibly being TRBD2 (5 bases). Written as DNA, the CDR3 is TGTGCCAGCAGCCCCTACGTAGGCCTCAGCGGCGAGCAGTACTTC. Translated, it gives CASSPYVGLSGEQYF.